The 17 T cell receptor beta chains listed next were all sequenced from one sample in a study of blood T cell repertoires in COVID-19. Method: immunoSEQ multiplex PCR; TCRdb's copy keeps in-frame clones and lacks some. The sample includes under 200,000 clones, roughly 88% of them seen just once. The sample consisted of PBMCs or T cells enriched from blood (not recorded which). These receptor sequences come from a middle-aged man with acute COVID-19.

The V and J genes are TRBV18 and TRBJ1-1; 7 bases match TRBD1. CDR3 size: 14 residues. The V and J ends lost 4 bases and 0 bases, in that order; junction bases with no gene match: 2. Germline CDR1 KGHSH, CDR2 LQKENI. The CDR3 loop is CASSQGGVNTEAFF. CDR3 in DNA: TGTGCCAGCTCACAAGGGGGCGTGAACACTGAAGCTTTCTTT.

The rearrangement joins TRBV29-1 to TRBJ1-4, with D possibly being TRBD1 (6 bases). The V gene's germline CDR1 is SQVTM and CDR2 ANQGSEA. The CDR3 length is 15 residues. The V end was cut by 1 base, the J end by 9 bases, with 18 bases between. CDR3: CSVEVGAGGWKKLFF. The CDR3 region has the DNA TGCAGCGTTGAAGTTGGGGCGGGGGGCTGGAAAAAACTGTTTTTT.

CDR3 in DNA: TGTGCCAGCAGCCGAGGGACTAGCGGGACCCTACAAGAGACCCAGTACTTC. As protein: CASSRGTSGTLQETQYF. The genes are TRBV3-1 (or the pseudogene TRBV3-2) and TRBJ2-5; 13 bases fit TRBD2. J was trimmed by 2 bases and V by 4 bases; bases with no gene match: 7. Germline CDR1 and CDR2: LGHDT and YNNKEL (reference sequence). The CDR3 has 17 amino acids.

The CDR3, as DNA: TGCAGTGCCGCGGGACCGGCTCAGCAGCATTTT. Translated: CSAAGPAQQHF. The rearrangement links TRBV20-1 to TRBJ1-5; a possible D gene is TRBD1 (5 bases). Germline lookup yields CDR1 DFQATT and CDR2 SNEGSKA (reference sequence). Trimming took off 6 bases at V and 13 bases at J, with 16 bases between the two ends. CDR3 length: 11 amino acids.

The rearrangement uses TRBV7-3 and TRBJ2-6, with D possibly being TRBD1 (6 bases). The V gene lost 4 bases and the J gene lost 2 bases, with 12 bases spanning the gap. Germline CDR1 and CDR2: SGHTA and FQGTGA. The CDR3 spans 16 residues. Written as DNA, the CDR3 is TGTGCCAGCAGCTCCCCCAGGGGAGCTGGGGCCAACGTCCTGACTTTC. Its translation is CASSSPRGAGANVLTF.

V is TRBV4-2 and J is TRBJ1-3, with 8 bases that match TRBD1. V lost 3 bases to trimming and J lost 4 bases; unmatched junction nucleotides: 8. The CDR3 covers 16 residues. Germline CDR1 LGHNA, CDR2 YNFKEQ. In DNA form, the CDR3 reads TGTGCCAGCAGCCAGGACGGACAGGGTTCAGGAAACACCATATATTTT. Translation: CASSQDGQGSGNTIYF.

The V gene is TRBV9, the J gene TRBJ1-6, with 7 bases matching TRBD1. Germline-derived CDR1 and CDR2 are SGDLS and YYNGEE. This CDR3 has 17 amino acids. V lost 6 bases and J lost 7; bases outside the gene matches: 16. The CDR3 loop reads CASTSGQSTTPNSPLHF. Here the CDR3 DNA reads TGTGCCAGCACGTCGGGACAGAGTACTACGCCGAATTCACCCCTCCACTTT. The full variable domain, completed using reference TRBV9 and TRBJ1-6, is DSGVTQTPKHLITATGQRVTLRCSPRSGDLSVYWYQQSLDQGLQFLIQYYNGEERAKGNILERFSAQQFPDLHSELNLSSLELGDSALYFCASTSGQSTTPNSPLHFGNGTRLTVT.

This chain joins TRBV5-1 and TRBJ1-2, with D perhaps TRBD1 (5 bases). The CDR3 extends over 13 amino acids. CDR1 SGHRS and CDR2 YFSETQ come from the germline V gene. The V gene lost 1 base and the J gene lost 5 bases, with 9 bases spanning the gap. CDR3 nucleotide sequence: TGCGCCAGCAGCTTGTTCAGGGATTATGGCTACACCTTC. Translation gives CASSLFRDYGYTF.

The rearrangement links TRBV27 to TRBJ2-7; weak D call: TRBD2 (6 bases). Looked up from germline, CDR1 is MNHEY and CDR2 is SMNVEV (reference sequence). The germline V and J ends were trimmed by 5 bases and 3 bases, with 11 bases remaining between them. The CDR3 is 13 residues long. The CDR3 sequence: CASSRETSYEQYF. In nucleotides, the CDR3 is TGTGCCAGCAGTCGAGAGACTAGCTACGAGCAGTACTTC.

The rearrangement joins TRBV19 to TRBJ2-1, with D perhaps TRBD2 (6 bases). Germline loops: CDR1 LNHDA, CDR2 SQIVND (reference sequence). This CDR3 has 14 residues. V was cut by 6 bases and J by 8 bases, with 17 bases left in between. The CDR3, as DNA: TGTGCCAGTAGCGTAGGGAGGAGCCGCTATGAGCAGTTCTTC. It codes for CASSVGRSRYEQFF.

The chain carries TRBV7-2 and TRBJ2-3; D remains ambiguous. Germline V gene data show CDR1 as SGHTA and CDR2 as FQGNSA. Trimming shortened V by 6 bases and J by 0 bases, and 10 bases separated the two germline ends. The CDR3 consists of 14 residues. Here the CDR3 reads CASSPSSSTDTQYF. CDR3 coding DNA: TGTGCCAGCAGTCCCAGTTCTAGCACAGATACGCAGTATTTT.

This clone was observed once. A junction end diverges from the germline sequence, so it may reflect a read error. The chain couples TRBV6-5 to TRBJ2-1, with D possibly TRBD1 on 6 matching bases. The CDR3 covers 15 residues. Germline loops: CDR1 MNHEY, CDR2 SVGAGI. CDR3 protein: CASSNSPTGSNEQFF. In DNA form, the CDR3 reads TGTGCCAGCAGTAACTCCCCGACAGGATCCAATGAGCAGTTCTTC.

The rearrangement uses TRBV7-9 and TRBJ2-7, with D uncertain. V gave up 5 bases and J gave up 2 bases, with 13 bases separating them. This CDR3 spans 14 amino acids. Germline V gives CDR1 SEHNR, CDR2 FQNEAQ (reference sequence). The CDR3 reads CASSPPPYTYEQYF. The CDR3 bases are TGTGCCAGCAGCCCCCCCCCTTACACCTACGAGCAGTACTTC. Drawing the rest from reference TRBV7-9 and TRBJ2-7, the complete variable domain is DTGVSQNPRHKITKRGQNVTFRCDPISEHNRLYWYRQTLGQGPEFLTYFQNEAQLEKSRLLSDRFSAERPKGSFSTLEIQRTEQGDSAMYLCASSPPPYTYEQYFGPGTRLTVT.

The V and J genes are TRBV7-7 and TRBJ2-2; D gene uncertain. Germline CDR1 is SSHAT and CDR2 is FNYEAQ (reference sequence). The V end lost 0 bases, the J end lost 4 bases, and 9 bases lay between the germline ends. This CDR3 comprises 15 residues. CDR3 sequence (DNA): TGTGCCAGCAGCTTAGCGCGACCGGGCACCGGGGAGCTGTTTTTT. This translates into CASSLARPGTGELFF. The entire variable domain, with the rest obtained from reference TRBV7-7 and TRBJ2-2, is as follows: GAGVSQSPRYKVTKRGQDVTLRCDPISSHATLYWYQQALGQGPEFLTYFNYEAQPDKSGLPSDRFSAERPEGSISTLTIQRTEQRDSAMYRCASSLARPGTGELFFGEGSRLTVL.

This sequence joins TRBV24-1 and TRBJ2-3; D remains ambiguous. CDR3 length equals 13 residues. The germline V gene has CDR1 KGHDR and CDR2 SFDVKD. Between the trimmed V and J ends, which lost 6 bases and 4 bases, there was a span of 10 bases. The CDR3 DNA follows: TGTGCCACCAGTCCTCGGAGATCAGATACGCAGTATTTT. Translating gives CATSPRRSDTQYF.

The rearrangement links TRBV3-1 (or the pseudogene TRBV3-2) to TRBJ2-3; 10 nucleotides match TRBD2. The length of the CDR3 is 17 residues. Trimming took 1 base from V and 3 from J; bases not matched to a gene: 7. Germline loops: CDR1 LGHDT, CDR2 YNNKEL (reference sequence). Here the CDR3 reads CASSQAPLAGRTDTQYF. CDR3 DNA: TGTGCCAGCAGCCAAGCCCCACTAGCGGGGAGGACAGATACGCAGTATTTT.

This sequence joins TRBV7-9 and TRBJ2-2; 7 nucleotides line up with TRBD1. This CDR3 has 13 residues. Per germline, CDR1 SEHNR and CDR2 FQNEAQ (reference sequence). V lost 9 bases to trimming and J lost 1 base; unmatched junction nucleotides: 2. CDR3 protein: CASRGLNTGELFF. In nucleotides, the CDR3 is TGTGCCAGTAGGGGGCTGAACACCGGGGAGCTGTTTTTT.